One sample yielded the 22 T cell receptor beta chains listed below, sequenced in a study of T cells after yellow fever vaccination. TCRdb fed the 5' RACE reads into MiXCR, producing one record per CDR3 protein. The sample lists under 70,000 distinct CDR3 sequences; about 6.6% were seen once. Sequences were derived from CD8+ T cells sorted from PBMCs, sampled on the day of the first yellow fever vaccination. All receptors come from a young man who received the YFV17D yellow fever vaccine.

The chain joins TRBV4-1 to TRBJ2-2; 8 nucleotides align to TRBD1. There are 15 residues in the CDR3. Germline V CDR1 and CDR2: MGHRA, YSYEKL. V was clipped by 4 bases and J by 5 bases; unmatched bases: 6. The CDR3: CASSPWTGSTGELFF. The CDR3 nucleotides are TGCGCCAGCAGCCCCTGGACAGGGTCGACCGGGGAGCTGTTTTTT.

This clonotype has a count of ten or more. The chain couples TRBV27 to TRBJ1-2; D is unresolved. The CDR3 consists of 13 residues. V dropped 2 bases and J dropped 0 bases, with 4 bases sitting between them. Germline assignment: CDR1 MNHEY and CDR2 SMNVEV (reference sequence). CDR3 region: CASSLRANYGYTF. CDR3 bases: TGTGCCAGCAGTTTAAGGGCTAACTATGGCTACACCTTC.

This rearrangement joins TRBV2 to TRBJ1-1; D remains unclear. V shed 4 bases and J shed 5 bases, with 2 bases lying between them. The germline V gene has CDR1 SNHLY and CDR2 FYNNEI. The CDR3 is 10 residues long. CDR3 region: CASSVTEAFF. The CDR3 coding sequence is TGTGCCAGCAGTGTTACTGAAGCTTTCTTT.

This clonotype came up many times. The rearrangement uses TRBV12-3 or TRBV12-4 and TRBJ2-1; the D call may be TRBD1 or TRBD2 (5 bases each). This CDR3 is built from 11 residues. V gave up 4 bases and J gave up 7 bases, with 5 bases separating them. In DNA form, the CDR3 reads TGTGCCAGCAGTTGGGGGAATGAGCAGTTCTTC. Translated, it gives CASSWGNEQFF.

This clonotype was seen at least ten times. J is TRBJ2-1 and V is TRBV5-5; 11 positions match TRBD2. The CDR3 spans 16 residues. After removal of 4 bases from V and 2 bases from J, the junction contained 5 bases not matched to a gene. CDR1 SGHKS and CDR2 YYEKEE come from the germline V gene (reference sequence). CDR3 in DNA: TGTGCCAGCAGCCCCCTAGCGGGGGGCCCCTACAATGAGCAGTTCTTC. Translation gives CASSPLAGGPYNEQFF. Complete variable domain (other parts from reference TRBV5-5 and TRBJ2-1): DAGVTQSPTHLIKTRGQQVTLRCSPISGHKSVSWYQQVLGQGPQFIFQYYEKEERGRGNFPDRFSARQFPNYSSELNVNALLLGDSALYLCASSPLAGGPYNEQFFGPGTRLTVL.

This clonotype was counted a single time. This may stem from a read error, because a much larger clone lies one nucleotide away. V and J are TRBV4-1 and TRBJ1-1, with D hard to call. Germline V gives CDR1 MGHRA, CDR2 YSYEKL. This CDR3 contains 13 residues. Deletions cut 3 bases from V and 6 bases from J, with 11 bases between. As DNA, the CDR3 is TGCGCCAGCAGCCATACATGGAAACCTGAAGCTTTCTTT. This translates into CASSHTWKPEAFF.

The sample holds many counts of this clonotype. V and J are TRBV2 and TRBJ2-1; TRBD2 agrees at 12 bases. In germline, CDR1 is SNHLY, CDR2 FYNNEI. V lost 7 bases and J lost 9; bases outside the gene matches: 13. There are 16 residues in the CDR3. Written as DNA, the CDR3 is TGTGCCAGCAAGGGGGCTAGCGGGGGGGCGTTAGTTGAGCAGTTCTTC. It codes for CASKGASGGALVEQFF.

This clonotype was seen ten or more times. This sequence joins TRBV7-9 and TRBJ2-2, with D tentatively TRBD1 (5 bases). Trimming shortened V by 4 bases and J by 7 bases, and 19 bases separated the two germline ends. CDR3 length equals 16 residues. CDR1 and CDR2 from the germline V gene are SEHNR and FQNEAQ (reference sequence). The CDR3 protein is CASSSSLLRQHGELFF. CDR3 sequence (DNA): TGTGCCAGCAGCTCATCCCTATTACGACAGCACGGGGAGCTGTTTTTT. The complete variable domain, with remaining parts taken from reference TRBV7-9 and TRBJ2-2, reads DTGVSQNPRHKITKRGQNVTFRCDPISEHNRLYWYRQTLGQGPEFLTYFQNEAQLEKSRLLSDRFSAERPKGSFSTLEIQRTEQGDSAMYLCASSSSLLRQHGELFFGEGSRLTVL.

This clonotype came up a few times. V usage is TRBV7-9 and J usage is TRBJ1-2; TRBD1 agrees at 9 bases. V dropped 5 bases and J dropped 5; count of bases not matched to a gene: 6. From germline, CDR1 is SEHNR and CDR2 FQNEAQ (reference sequence). This CDR3 spans 14 amino acids. The CDR3 region has the DNA TGTGCCAGCAGCCCCGGGACAGGGACTTATGGCTACACCTTC. It yields the protein CASSPGTGTYGYTF.

The chain couples TRBV12-3 or TRBV12-4 to TRBJ2-5; no definite D call. This CDR3 spans 13 amino acids. V was pared by 4 bases and J by 2 bases, with 8 bases between. CDR3: CASSWGSQETQYF. DNA for the CDR3: TGTGCCAGCAGTTGGGGAAGTCAAGAGACCCAGTACTTC.

This clonotype has more than one count but fewer than ten. The CDR3: CASKVGQGTYEQYF. DNA of the CDR3: TGTGCCAGCAAGGTCGGACAAGGAACCTACGAGCAGTACTTC. This sequence joins TRBV27 and TRBJ2-7; the D gene is possibly TRBD1 (5 bases). CDR3 length: 14 amino acids. V was shortened by 7 bases and J by 2 bases, with 15 bases between the two germline ends. Germline CDR1 is MNHEY and CDR2 is SMNVEV (reference sequence).

At least ten counts were recorded for this clonotype. The chain joins TRBV10-3 to TRBJ2-7; no clear D gene. The V and J ends lost 3 bases and 3 bases respectively, with 6 bases between them. The length of the CDR3 is 12 residues. CDR1 ENHRY and CDR2 SYGVKD come from the germline V gene. The DNA for the CDR3 is TGTGCCATCAGTGATAAGTACTACGAGCAGTACTTC. This encodes CAISDKYYEQYF.

The V and J genes are TRBV29-1 and TRBJ2-5; D remains ambiguous. The CDR3 sequence is 14 residues long. Germline V CDR1 and CDR2: SQVTM, ANQGSEA. The germline V and J ends were trimmed by 7 bases and 5 bases, with 20 bases remaining between them. The CDR3 is CSAASSTVRETQYF. The CDR3 nucleotides read TGCAGCGCCGCCTCCAGCACCGTCCGGGAGACCCAGTACTTC. Supplemented by reference TRBV29-1 and TRBJ2-5, the full variable domain reads SAVISQKPSRDICQRGTSLTIQCQVDSQVTMMFWYRQQPGQSLTLIATANQGSEATYESGFVIDKFPISRPNLTFSTLTVSNMSPEDSSIYLCSAASSTVRETQYFGPGTRLLVL.

This clonotype was seen at least ten times. The chain couples TRBV7-8 to TRBJ2-2, with D unresolved. The V end lost 5 bases, the J end lost 6 bases, and 13 bases lay between the germline ends. This CDR3 comprises 14 residues. CDR1 is SGHVS and CDR2 is FQNEAQ in the germline V gene. CDR3 loop: CASSGSEIPGELFF. In DNA, the CDR3 is TGTGCCAGCAGCGGAAGCGAAATCCCCGGGGAGCTGTTTTTT.

This clonotype was seen many times. The chain uses TRBV20-1 and TRBJ2-4, with 15 bases identical to TRBD2. V gave up 1 base and J gave up 8 bases; unmatched junction bases: 12. The CDR3 totals 18 residues. Germline V CDR1 and CDR2: DFQATT, SNEGSKA (reference sequence). The DNA of the CDR3 is TGCAGTGCTAGAGTCCTACGGACTAGCGGGGGGGCGGGGGACATTCAGTACTTC. This gives the protein CSARVLRTSGGAGDIQYF.

This clonotype was observed many times. This chain connects TRBV10-3 to TRBJ1-1, with 7 bases lining up with TRBD1. The germline V gene has CDR1 ENHRY and CDR2 SYGVKD. The CDR3 contains 14 residues. The J segment lost 1 base and the V segment lost 5 bases, leaving 4 bases of the junction unmatched. CDR3 loop: CAISFGTANTEAFF. Here the CDR3 DNA reads TGTGCCATCAGTTTCGGGACAGCGAACACTGAAGCTTTCTTT.

V and J are TRBV27 and TRBJ1-2, with 7 bases lining up with TRBD1. The V gene's germline CDR1 is MNHEY and CDR2 SMNVEV (reference sequence). This CDR3 spans 15 amino acids. J lost 5 bases, V lost 7 bases, and 13 bases had no gene match. The CDR3 DNA sequence: TGTGCCAGCACCCAAACGACAGGGAGTGATTATGGCTACACCTTC. This encodes CASTQTTGSDYGYTF.

This clonotype came up many times. The chain has TRBV24-1 and TRBJ1-2; 11 bases fit TRBD1. The CDR3 contains 15 residues. CDR1 is KGHDR and CDR2 is SFDVKD in the germline V gene. V dropped 4 bases and J dropped 7; count of bases not matched to a gene: 7. The CDR3 nucleotides read TGTGCCACCAGTGACCGAACCGGGACAGGGGGTGGCTACACCTTC. Its protein is CATSDRTGTGGGYTF.

This clonotype was detected only a few times. V and J are TRBV6-2 or TRBV6-3 and TRBJ2-7; D not resolved. Trimming removed 2 bases at V and 0 bases at J, with 29 bases between. The CDR3 has 21 amino acids. Germline CDR1 MNHEY, CDR2 SVGEGT. CDR3 protein: CASSYSSPYDRPYRSSYEQYV. The CDR3 DNA reads as TGTGCCAGCAGTTACAGCTCTCCGTATGACCGGCCGTACCGCAGCTCCTACGAGCAGTACGTC.

This clonotype was counted only a few times. This chain links TRBV4-3 with TRBJ1-5, with D maybe TRBD1 (5 bases). The ends were cut back, 0 bases at V and 4 bases at J, with 10 bases in the middle. CDR1 is LGHNA and CDR2 is YSLEER in the germline V gene. This CDR3 region has 15 residues. The CDR3 bases are TGCGCCAGCAGCCAAGATGGGGGACGGAATCAGCCCCAGCATTTT. Its protein product is CASSQDGGRNQPQHF.

This clonotype showed up many times. The chain employs TRBV4-2 and TRBJ2-3; D not certain. Between the trimmed V and J ends, which lost 2 bases and 0 bases, there was a span of 9 bases. This CDR3 region has 15 residues. Germline-derived CDR1 and CDR2 are LGHNA and YNFKEQ. The CDR3 protein is CASSQFDLSTDTQYF. The CDR3, as DNA: TGTGCCAGCAGCCAATTCGACCTAAGCACAGATACGCAGTATTTT.

The rearrangement links TRBV5-5 to TRBJ2-2; possible D gene TRBD1, 5 bases. Germline assignment: CDR1 SGHKS and CDR2 YYEKEE (reference sequence). Trimming took 2 bases from V and 5 from J, leaving 7 bases between them. The CDR3 sequence is 13 residues long. The DNA of the CDR3 is TGTGCCAGCAGCTTAGGGGCTACCGGGGAGCTGTTTTTT. Its protein is CASSLGATGELFF.